This T cell receptor beta chain was recovered during a study of T cell responses to AZD1222 COVID-19 vaccine. Overall study findings and caveats: Clonal diversity was possibly underestimated, and the donors were mostly white British, with more females.

The repertoire was sequenced with immunoSEQ multiplex PCR; TCRdb's copy has only in-frame clones and lacks some. The table records around 84,000 clones, around 86% of them present only once. This clone was seen just once. Its antigen is not known. Germline V gene lookup returns CDR1 SGHAT and CDR2 FQNNGV. The CDR3 length is 13 residues. Deletions cut 1 base from V and 6 bases from J, with 10 bases between. This TCR came from an adult in good health. The sample here was peripheral blood, taken on day 0 of AZD1222 vaccination. This chain links TRBV11-2 with TRBJ2-7; D unclear. This CDR3 reads CASSLALGPEQYF. The DNA of the CDR3 is TGTGCCAGCAGCTTAGCCCTCGGGCCCGAGCAGTACTTC.